This entry lists 3 T cell receptor beta chains sequenced from one sample in a study of T-cell memory formation after mild COVID-19. TCRdb re-called the 5' RACE reads through MiXCR, storing one row per CDR3 protein. The profile covers roughly 550,000 distinct CDR3 sequences, with 20% appearing a single time and around an eighth taken by the ten largest. Specimen: PBMCs or a T cell subset sorted from them (not recorded which). Receptor source: an adult woman who had mild COVID-19 (a few samples of this study predate the infection). Cell type and time point are not known.

The V and J genes are TRBV6-5 and TRBJ1-4, with D unresolved. The V gene lost 6 bases and the J gene lost 7 bases, with 15 bases spanning the gap. This CDR3 has 14 residues. CDR1 is MNHEY, CDR2 SVGAGI, per germline. The CDR3 region has the DNA TGTGCCAGCAGCGTGACTTGGTTGGTTGAAAAACTGTTTTTT. Translated, it gives CASSVTWLVEKLFF.

This chain links TRBV20-1 with TRBJ2-2, with 8 bases lining up with TRBD2. Germline V gene data show CDR1 as DFQATT and CDR2 as SNEGSKA (reference sequence). J gave up 4 bases and V 6 bases, and 7 bases lay outside the gene matches. The CDR3 runs 14 residues. This chain's CDR3 is CSAHKSGSTGELFF. The CDR3 DNA reads as TGCAGTGCACACAAAAGCGGGAGCACCGGGGAGCTGTTTTTT.

The chain recombines TRBV4-1 with TRBJ2-1; 11 bases match TRBD1. This CDR3 contains 16 residues. The germline gives CDR1 MGHRA, CDR2 YSYEKL. Trimming cost V 1 base and J 4 bases; bases outside gene matches: 3. The CDR3 nucleotides are TGCGCCAGCAGCCAAGGGGGACAGGGGGGTTACAATGAGCAGTTCTTC. Translating gives CASSQGGQGGYNEQFF.